What follows are 2 T cell receptor beta chains derived from one specimen sequenced in a study of cytomegalovirus exposure and HLA in healthy donors. The PCR contained 60 Vbeta and 13 Jbeta primers. The protocol was immunoSEQ multiplex PCR, while the TCRdb copy is restricted to in-frame clones and leaves out a portion. The table includes more than 90,000 clones, more than 80% detected once. Sequencing was done on a sample of PBMCs. These receptors originate from a man aged 30 to 39 in good health and CMV-seronegative.

V usage is TRBV27 and J usage is TRBJ2-1; 15 bases align to TRBD2. V trimming: 6 bases; J trimming: 10 bases; junction bases outside the gene matches: 16. Germline CDR1 is MNHEY and CDR2 is SMNVEV (reference sequence). This CDR3 has 18 residues. CDR3 sequence reads: CASSHIIRTSGRAGEQFF. The CDR3 DNA is TGTGCCAGCAGCCACATAATTAGGACTAGCGGGAGGGCAGGGGAGCAGTTCTTC.

The V call is TRBV10-3, the J call TRBJ2-1; the match to TRBD2 covers 10 bases. From germline, CDR1 is ENHRY and CDR2 SYGVKD. The CDR3 length is 14 residues. V was pared by 6 bases and J by 9 bases, with 8 bases of the junction left unmatched. The CDR3 protein is CAIRKREGPGEQFF. The CDR3 nucleotides are TGTGCCATCAGAAAGCGGGAGGGCCCTGGTGAGCAGTTCTTC.